The 19 T cell receptor beta chains reported below all come from one sample, sequenced in a study of blood T cells in healthy people across ages (dated by TCRdb to between 2014 and 2016). Receptor amplification or capture employed 5' RACE. Reads for this sample came from an Illumina HiSeq 2500. The second PCR ran for roughly 7 to 11 cycles and used a J-beta primer mix along with a sample-barcoded 5' primer. TCRdb handled the public reads itself, with Q25 trimming in fastp and clone calling in MiXCR, and kept productive beta chains. Records with the same CDR3 protein are collapsed into one entry carrying the most frequent genes and DNA. Recorded for this sample are more than 500,000 distinct CDR3 sequences; roughly a quarter of them occurred a single time. The ten largest make up approximately 3.6% of the sample. The same specimen was also included in a second study, on T cells of mothers and their children.

Sequencing was carried out using blood. Receptors were obtained from a boy aged 2-9 years in good health.

The rearrangement links TRBV4-2 to TRBJ1-5; no definite D call. Germline V gene sequence: CDR1 LGHNA, CDR2 YNFKEQ. V was cut by 0 bases and J by 0 bases, with 9 bases left in between. The CDR3 is 16 amino acids. The CDR3 sequence is CASSQERRASNQPQHF. The CDR3 DNA is TGTGCCAGCAGCCAAGAACGACGGGCTAGCAATCAGCCCCAGCATTTT.

This clonotype has a handful of counts. The V call is TRBV19, the J call TRBJ2-7; D is uncertain. This CDR3 has 13 residues. The germline V gene has CDR1 LNHDA and CDR2 SQIVND (reference sequence). V was cut by 1 base and J by 6 bases, with 10 bases left in between. DNA for the CDR3: TGTGCCAGTAGTATAGCTCTTGGGTCCGAGCAGTACTTC. It translates to CASSIALGSEQYF.

The table lists this clonotype with a few counts. J is TRBJ2-2 and V is TRBV5-4; no definite D call. Germline CDR1 is SGHNT and CDR2 is YYREEE (reference sequence). Trimming stripped 3 bases from V and 11 bases from J, with 14 bases between. The CDR3 is 13 amino acids. CDR3 in amino acids: CASSSPRRTELFF. The CDR3 nucleotides read TGTGCCAGCAGCTCCCCCCGGCGGACCGAGCTGTTTTTT.

The chain combines TRBV7-3 with TRBJ1-6; no firm D call. This CDR3 is 13 amino acids long. The germline V gene has CDR1 SGHTA and CDR2 FQGTGA. V was trimmed by 4 bases and J by 7 bases, leaving 8 bases between them. The CDR3 coding sequence is TGTGCCAGCAGCTGGCAGGACAATTCACCCCTCCACTTT. This encodes CASSWQDNSPLHF. The full variable domain, in which reference TRBV7-3 and TRBJ1-6 provide the parts outside the CDR3, is GAGVSQTPSNKVTEKGKYVELRCDPISGHTALYWYRQSLGQGPEFLIYFQGTGAADDSGLPNDRFFAVRPEGSVSTLKIQRTERGDSAVYLCASSWQDNSPLHFGNGTRLTVT.

V usage is TRBV10-1 and J usage is TRBJ2-1; D might be TRBD1 or TRBD2, each matching 5 bases. The end of the DNA fits TRBJ2-5 better, so the J call may be wrong. Looked up from germline, CDR1 is WNHNN and CDR2 is SYGVQD (reference sequence). CDR3 length equals 14 residues. CDR3 sequence: CASVGTFLQETQYF. Written as DNA, the CDR3 is TGCGCCAGCGTAGGGACCTTCTTACAAGAGACCCAGTACTTC.

The chain recombines TRBV5-1 with TRBJ2-3, with 8 bases lining up with TRBD2. Losses at the gene ends were 7 bases for V and 3 bases for J; bases not matched to a gene: 10. Germline values: CDR1 SGHRS, CDR2 YFSETQ. The CDR3 has 15 residues. Written as DNA, the CDR3 is TGCGCCAGCGCTCGCGGGGGGACTACAACAGATACGCAGTATTTT. Translating gives CASARGGTTTDTQYF.

The V gene is TRBV28, the J gene TRBJ2-7; perhaps TRBD1 as D (6 bases). This CDR3 is 12 amino acids long. V was trimmed by 6 bases and J by 3 bases, leaving 9 bases between them. Germline V gene sequence: CDR1 MDHEN, CDR2 SYDVKM. The CDR3 protein is CASRGGFYEQYF. The CDR3 DNA sequence: TGTGCCAGCAGAGGGGGATTCTACGAGCAGTACTTC. The full variable domain, its missing parts supplied by reference TRBV28 and TRBJ2-7, is DVKVTQSSRYLVKRTGEKVFLECVQDMDHENMFWYRQDPGLGLRLIYFSYDVKMKEKGDIPEGYSVSREKKERFSLILESASTNQTSMYLCASRGGFYEQYFGPGTRLTVT.

The chain uses TRBV7-9 and TRBJ1-1; no definite D call. Germline CDR1 is SEHNR and CDR2 is FQNEAQ (reference sequence). With 1 base removed from V and 10 bases from J, the gap between germline ends came to 13 bases. The CDR3 contains 13 residues. CDR3: CASSLVGEEGAFF. In DNA, the CDR3 is TGTGCCAGCAGCTTAGTCGGGGAGGAAGGAGCTTTCTTT.

The table lists this clonotype with a few counts. The CDR3 carries no conserved terminal phenylalanine or tryptophan, so it likely arises from a read error. Here the CDR3 reads CATSRLAGADTQYL. In DNA, the CDR3 is TGTGCCACCAGCAGACTAGCGGGAGCCGATACGCAGTATCTT. The rearrangement uses TRBV15 and TRBJ2-3, with 10 nucleotides matching TRBD2. CDR1 is LNHNV and CDR2 is YYDKDF in the germline V gene (reference sequence). The CDR3 sequence is 14 residues long. The ends lost 2 bases at V and 6 bases at J; junction bases unmatched: 2.

This clonotype was detected many times. This chain uses TRBV14 with TRBJ1-1; TRBD1 is a possible D gene (6 bases). The CDR3 is made up of 12 amino acids. Germline V lookup: CDR1 SGHDN, CDR2 FVKESK. The V gene lost 4 bases and the J gene lost 11 bases, with 14 bases spanning the gap. CDR3 sequence reads: CASSPDRSRAFF. CDR3 DNA sequence: TGTGCCAGCAGCCCCGACAGGAGCCGGGCTTTCTTT.

This clonotype has at least ten counts. The rearrangement joins TRBV2 to TRBJ2-5; TRBD2 aligns across 10 bases. J was trimmed by 5 bases and V by 2 bases; bases with no gene match: 2. The CDR3 covers 14 residues. The germline V gene has CDR1 SNHLY and CDR2 FYNNEI. The CDR3 sequence is CASSETSGAETQYF. The CDR3 DNA reads TGTGCCAGCAGTGAAACTAGCGGGGCGGAGACCCAGTACTTC.

This clonotype has just a few counts. The chain joins TRBV7-9 to TRBJ2-7; a possible D gene is TRBD2 (5 bases). Germline assignment: CDR1 SEHNR and CDR2 FQNEAQ (reference sequence). The CDR3 sequence is 13 residues long. Trimming removed 6 bases at V and 0 bases at J, with 9 bases between. In DNA, the CDR3 is TGTGCCAGCAGTCGCACTAGCTCCTACGAGCAGTACTTC. Translation gives CASSRTSSYEQYF.

This clonotype was seen only a few times. The rearrangement uses TRBV25-1 and TRBJ2-1; D may be TRBD1 or TRBD2 (5 bases each). Trimming took off 0 bases at V and 0 bases at J, with 21 bases between the two ends. The CDR3 is 20 amino acids. Germline loops: CDR1 MGHDK, CDR2 SYGVNS. The CDR3 is CASSEYMPLGPQSSYNEQFF. The CDR3 DNA reads TGTGCCAGCAGTGAATATATGCCCCTGGGACCGCAGAGCTCCTACAATGAGCAGTTCTTC.

This clonotype occurred a few times. This sequence joins TRBV7-8 and TRBJ2-5; 9 positions match TRBD2. Per germline, CDR1 SGHVS and CDR2 FQNEAQ. CDR3 length: 16 amino acids. V was clipped by 1 base and J by 5 bases; unmatched bases: 8. CDR3 amino acids: CASSLVRRGGPETQYF. The CDR3 DNA reads as TGTGCCAGCAGCTTAGTACGGCGGGGGGGCCCTGAGACCCAGTACTTC.

This clonotype was seen at least ten times. This rearrangement joins TRBV4-1 to TRBJ1-5; 10 bases line up with TRBD1. This CDR3 has 16 amino acids. The germline V gene encodes CDR1 MGHRA and CDR2 YSYEKL. V was pared by 2 bases and J by 6 bases, with 7 bases of the junction left unmatched. The CDR3 coding sequence is TGCGCCAGCAGCCAATTCGGGACAGGGGTTGGTCAGCCCCAGCATTTT. Protein: CASSQFGTGVGQPQHF.

The rearrangement joins TRBV29-1 to TRBJ2-5; D ambiguous. The end of the DNA fits TRBJ2-1 better, so the J call may be wrong. Germline-derived CDR1 and CDR2 are SQVTM and ANQGSEA. This CDR3 comprises 15 residues. This CDR3 reads CSVEDLMGWDNEQFF. In DNA, the CDR3 is TGCAGCGTTGAAGATCTGATGGGATGGGACAATGAGCAGTTCTTC.

CDR3 nucleotide sequence: TGTGCCAGTAGTATCCGCACAGGGCACTATGGCTACACCTTC. This translates into CASSIRTGHYGYTF. The rearrangement joins TRBV19 to TRBJ1-2; D possibly corresponds to TRBD1 (6 bases). The germline V and J ends were trimmed by 3 bases and 3 bases, with 11 bases remaining between them. In germline, CDR1 is LNHDA, CDR2 SQIVND (reference sequence). The CDR3 is 14 residues long.

The chain is built from TRBV7-9 and TRBJ2-5, with 8 bases fitting TRBD1. The DNA end favors TRBJ2-7, so the J call may be wrong. This CDR3 is 18 amino acids long. Germline assignment: CDR1 SEHNR and CDR2 FQNEAQ (reference sequence). The CDR3 loop is CASSLAPYERQGFSEQYF. The CDR3 DNA is TGTGCCAGCAGCTTAGCGCCTTACGAGCGACAGGGGTTTAGCGAGCAGTACTTC.

This clonotype has only a few counts. This sequence joins TRBV29-1 and TRBJ1-2; D gene uncertain. Germline CDR1 SQVTM, CDR2 ANQGSEA. Between the trimmed V and J ends, which lost 4 bases and 8 bases, there was a span of 14 bases. This CDR3 contains 12 residues. In DNA, the CDR3 is TGCAGCGTTGGGGTGGGAACGCGAGGCTACACCTTC. Amino acids: CSVGVGTRGYTF.